This T cell receptor beta chain is drawn from a study of blood T cell repertoires in COVID-19. Sequencing was performed with immunoSEQ multiplex PCR; in TCRdb, only in-frame clones are kept and a portion is missing. The sample yields hundreds of thousands of clones, 89% seen once. The CDR3 is 16 amino acids. Trimming stripped 1 base from V and 1 base from J, with 13 bases between. Per germline, CDR1 SGHTA and CDR2 FQGNSA. All enrollees were roughly 18 to 95 years old and from some 24 US areas. The TCR sequence derives from a woman aged 40 to 50 who had recovered from COVID-19. The chain combines TRBV7-2 with TRBJ2-5; possibly TRBD2 for D (5 bases). Sequencing was done on a sample of PBMCs or T cells enriched from blood (not recorded which). The DNA for the CDR3 is TGTGCCAGCAGCTTAGTAGCGACGATTCCCCAAGAGACCCAGTACTTC. The encoded protein is CASSLVATIPQETQYF. The entire variable domain, with the rest obtained from reference TRBV7-2 and TRBJ2-5, is as follows: GAGVSQSPSNKVTEKGKDVELRCDPISGHTALYWYRQSLGQGLEFLIYFQGNSAPDKSGLPSDRFSAERTGGSVSTLTIQRTQQEDSAVYLCASSLVATIPQETQYFGPGTRLLVL.